A selection of T cell receptor beta chains follows, all from one sample in a study of molecular identifiers for immune sequencing clone quantification. TCRdb analysed the PCR reads with MiXCR anew, one entry per CDR3 protein. The sample contains about 320,000 distinct CDR3 sequences, 24% of which appear only once. The source material was naive CD8+ T cells from blood, with Jurkat cell RNA spiked in. These TCRs come from a human donor in good health. Some libraries in this study had Jurkat cell RNA spiked in. CDR3s include the opening cysteine and the closing phenylalanine or tryptophan. The D gene is left open where the match is weak. Size is omitted from some rows. Given values are once, few, many or a class for expanded clones.

V,D,size,J,DNA,CDR3
TRBV6-2/TRBV6-3,.,.,TRBJ2-7,TGTGCCAGCAGTTACCCCCGGACAAGTCTTACTGAGTACGGGCAGTACTTC,CASSYPRTSLTEYGQYF
TRBV20-1,.,.,TRBJ1-1,TGCAGTGCTATTGCAGGGGTAACTGAAGCTTTCTTT,CSAIAGVTEAFF
TRBV29-1,TRBD2,.,TRBJ2-1,TGCAGCGTTGCCCTACTAGCGGGAGGGCCTAATGAGCAGTTCTTC,CSVALLAGGPNEQFF
TRBV3-1,TRBD1,.,TRBJ2-5,TGTGCCAGCAGCCGGACAGGGATGGGGGCAGAGACCCAGTACTTC,CASSRTGMGAETQYF
TRBV13,.,many,TRBJ1-1,TGTGCCAGCAGCTTATTCCCTGAAGCTTTCTTT,CASSLFPEAFF
TRBV13,.,many,TRBJ2-1,TGTGCCAGCAGCTTAGTGGGCATTGAGCAGTTCTTC,CASSLVGIEQFF
TRBV30,TRBD2,few,TRBJ2-1,TGTGCCTGGAGCGCCAATTGGGGGGGTACCTACAATGAGCAGTTCTTC,CAWSANWGGTYNEQFF
TRBV5-5,TRBD1,many,TRBJ1-5,TGTGCCAGCAGCTTGGCGGACAGGAATATGGGTAGCAATCAGCCCCAGCATTTT,CASSLADRNMGSNQPQHF
TRBV12-3/TRBV12-4,.,.,TRBJ2-7,TGTGCCAGCAGTTGTGGTGTCCACGAGCAGTACTTC,CASSCGVHEQYF
TRBV9,.,many,TRBJ2-3,TGTGCCAGCAGCGTGGGCGGGGTCTTAGATACGCAGTATTTT,CASSVGGVLDTQYF
TRBV7-8,.,many,TRBJ1-4,TGTGCCAGCAGCTTAGTGGTTGTTGCAACTAATGAAAAACTGTTTTTT,CASSLVVVATNEKLFF
TRBV9,.,many,TRBJ2-1,TGTGCCAGCAGCGGCTCCTACAATGAGCAGTTCTTC,CASSGSYNEQFF
TRBV18,.,.,TRBJ2-3,TGTGCCAGCTCACCCTACGAAGGGCCGGCAGATACGCAGTATTTT,CASSPYEGPADTQYF
TRBV10-1,TRBD2,.,TRBJ2-3,TGCGCCAGCTGGACTAGCGGGGGATCAGATACGCGGTATTTT,CASWTSGGSDTRYF
TRBV7-9,.,many,TRBJ2-3,TGTGCCAGCAGTTGGTTGCACAGGATAACTAGCACAGATACGCAGTATTTT,CASSWLHRITSTDTQYF
TRBV7-6,TRBD1,.,TRBJ1-2,TGTGCCAGCAGCCCAACGACAGGGACTAACTATGGCTACACCTTC,CASSPTTGTNYGYTF
TRBV28,TRBD2,.,TRBJ2-5,TGTGCCAGCAGTTATCCCTTATCCTATGGGGGGAGGGATCAAGAGACCCAGTACTTC,CASSYPLSYGGRDQETQYF
TRBV11-2,.,.,TRBJ2-2,TGTGCCAGCAGCCCACCCGGGGGAGCGAACACCGGGGAGCTGTTTTTT,CASSPPGGANTGELFF
TRBV28,.,many,TRBJ1-1,TGTGCCAGCTACACAGACATGAACACTGAAGCTTTCTTT,CASYTDMNTEAFF
TRBV18,TRBD2,many,TRBJ2-2,TGTGCCAGCTCACCTGGACTAGCCCTGAACACCGGGGAGCTGTTTTTT,CASSPGLALNTGELFF
TRBV20-1,.,many,TRBJ2-3,TGCAGTGCCCCAATTCGGACGGAAGGCCCAGATACGCAGTATTTT,CSAPIRTEGPDTQYF
TRBV14,.,many,TRBJ2-3,TGTGCCAGCAGCCAAGATAGGAGAGATACGCAGTATTTT,CASSQDRRDTQYF
TRBV19,TRBD1,.,TRBJ1-5,TGTGCCAGTAGCGCGGGACAGGGGGCTAATCAGCCCCAGCATTTT,CASSAGQGANQPQHF
TRBV12-3/TRBV12-4,.,.,TRBJ2-5,TGTGCCAGCAACGTCGGCTCTAGTTCCGAGACCCAGTACTTC,CASNVGSSSETQYF
TRBV6-1,.,once,TRBJ1-6,TGTGCCAGCAGTGCGACGCCCCTATACTCCCATAATTCACCCCTCCACTTT,CASSATPLYSHNSPLHF
TRBV25-1,.,.,TRBJ2-7,TGTGCCAGCAGTGAGGGGGACTCCTACGAGCAGTACTTC,CASSEGDSYEQYF